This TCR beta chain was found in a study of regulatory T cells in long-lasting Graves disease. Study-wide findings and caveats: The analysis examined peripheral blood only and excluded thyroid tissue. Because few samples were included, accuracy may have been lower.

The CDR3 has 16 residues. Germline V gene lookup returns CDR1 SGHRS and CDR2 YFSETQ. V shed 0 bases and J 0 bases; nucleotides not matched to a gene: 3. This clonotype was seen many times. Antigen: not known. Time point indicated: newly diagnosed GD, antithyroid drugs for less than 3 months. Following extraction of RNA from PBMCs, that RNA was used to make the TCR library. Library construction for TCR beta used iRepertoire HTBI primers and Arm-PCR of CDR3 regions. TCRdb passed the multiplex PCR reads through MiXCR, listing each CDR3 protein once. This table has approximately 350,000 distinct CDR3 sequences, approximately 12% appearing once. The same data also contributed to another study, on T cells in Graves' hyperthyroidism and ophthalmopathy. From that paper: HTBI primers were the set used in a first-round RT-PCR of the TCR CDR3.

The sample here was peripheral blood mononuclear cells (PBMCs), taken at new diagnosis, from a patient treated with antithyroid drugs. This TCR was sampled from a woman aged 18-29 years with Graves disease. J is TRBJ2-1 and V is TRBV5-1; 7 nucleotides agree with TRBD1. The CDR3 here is CASSLGRDSSYNEQFF. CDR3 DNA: TGCGCCAGCAGCTTGGGCCGGGACAGCTCCTACAATGAGCAGTTCTTC.